Each of the 15 T cell receptor beta chains below was sequenced from the same sample in a study of T cells in women clearing cervical HPV infection. Sequencing was performed with immunoSEQ multiplex PCR; in TCRdb, only in-frame clones are kept and a portion is missing. In all, the sample yields about 34,000 clones. The sequencing input was blood buffy coat. These TCRs come from a woman aged 18-70 years with a cervical HPV16 infection that either progressed to CIN3+ or cleared (not recorded which).

About this clone itself: The read is 3 residues too short to cover the CDR3 end, so that end is filled in from the germline J gene. The V and J genes are TRBV2 and TRBJ2-5; D might be TRBD1 (6 bases). Germline V gene data show CDR1 as SNHLY and CDR2 as FYNNEI. The CDR3 length is 16 residues. Trimming left V 3 bases short and J 4 bases short, with 18 bases between. The sequenced CDR3 bases are TGTGCCAGCAGTGAGAAGGGTCTGAGGGGGTCAGAGACC. Its translation is CASSEKGLRGSET. The whole CDR3 sequence is CASSEKGLRGSETQYF.

Remarks on this clone: The CDR3 is cut off 3 residues early in the read; its end comes from the germline J gene. The rearrangement joins TRBV7-2 to TRBJ2-3; no firm D call. The V gene lost 6 bases and the J gene lost 6 bases, with 13 bases spanning the gap. Germline lookup yields CDR1 SGHTA and CDR2 FQGNSA. The CDR3 runs to 13 residues. The DNA read from the CDR3 is TGTGCCAGCAGATATCAACGGCGGGATACG. It encodes CASRYQRRDT. The full-length CDR3 reads as CASRYQRRDTQYF.

Turning to this clone: The read ends 3 residues shy of where the CDR3 ends; the end is completed using the germline J gene. The rearrangement links TRBV7-2 to TRBJ2-7; 13 bases match TRBD2. This CDR3 spans 15 amino acids. The trim removed 5 bases at V and 5 bases at J, leaving 6 bases unmatched. Germline V gives CDR1 SGHTA, CDR2 FQGNSA. The CDR3 bases that were read are TGTGCCAGCAGCCCAACTAGCGGGGGGGGCCACGAG. Translating gives CASSPTSGGGHE. In full, the CDR3 is CASSPTSGGGHEQYF.

Regarding this clone: Read coverage stops 3 residues before the CDR3 terminus; the germline J gene supplies the remainder. V usage is TRBV5-1 and J usage is TRBJ2-1, with 12 positions matching TRBD2. Germline V CDR1 and CDR2: SGHRS, YFSETQ. The CDR3 spans 15 residues. With V trimmed by 4 bases and J by 6 bases, 5 bases remained unmatched. The CDR3 loop is CASSQTSGGFNEQFF. Incomplete CDR3 DNA: TGCGCCAGCAGCCAGACTAGCGGGGGTTTCAATGAG.

In the case of this clone: The read halts 3 residues ahead of the CDR3 end, with the missing end drawn from the germline J gene. V usage is TRBV5-1 and J usage is TRBJ1-2; possibly TRBD1 for D (5 bases). The germline V and J ends were trimmed by 5 bases and 3 bases, with 17 bases remaining between them. This CDR3 has 15 residues. Germline CDR1 is SGHRS and CDR2 is YFSETQ. Partial CDR3 DNA: TGCGCCAGCAGAACGATGGCGGGGACGGACTATGGC. Protein: CASRTMAGTDYG. In full, the CDR3 reads CASRTMAGTDYGYTF.

On this clone: The missing CDR3 end, 3 residues past where the read stops, is filled in from the germline J gene. The J gene is TRBJ2-4, the V gene TRBV29-1; the D gene is possibly TRBD1 (6 bases). Germline CDR1 reads SQVTM; CDR2 reads ANQGSEA. The CDR3 is made up of 15 amino acids. CDR3 in amino acids: CSVSRPTGGWETQYF. The CDR3 bases that were read are TGCAGCGTTTCCAGGCCGACAGGCGGATGGGAGACT.

Concerning this clone itself: Germline and junction disagree at one end, which may indicate a read error. The read ends 3 residues before the CDR3 terminus; that terminus is restored from the germline J gene. This rearrangement joins TRBV7-7 to TRBJ2-7; 10 bases agree with TRBD1. The V gene's germline CDR1 is SSHAT and CDR2 FNYEAQ (reference sequence). CDR3 length: 14 residues. Here the CDR3 reads CASSLGDRGYEQYF. CDR3 DNA, as far as it was read: TGTGCTAGCAGCTTAGGGGACAGGGGTTACGAG.

As to this clone: From the germline J gene comes the end of the CDR3, since the read stops 3 residues before it. Other nucleotide sequences from this sample produce the same CDR3. The chain joins TRBV20-1 to TRBJ2-3, with a tentative D call TRBD1 (6 bases). Germline V gene data show CDR1 as DFQATT and CDR2 as SNEGSKA (reference sequence). The CDR3 has 14 amino acids. Trimming took 5 bases from V and 3 from J, leaving 15 bases between them. The chain's CDR3 is CSAPTGRVTDTQYF. The sequenced CDR3 bases are TGCAGTGCTCCAACAGGGCGGGTGACAGATACG.

Of note for this clone: The missing CDR3 end, 3 residues past where the read stops, is filled in from the germline J gene. The chain combines TRBV5-1 with TRBJ2-3, with 8 bases fitting TRBD2. The CDR3 is 17 amino acids. Germline V lookup: CDR1 SGHRS, CDR2 YFSETQ. The V segment lost 2 bases and the J segment 2 bases; nucleotides outside the gene matches: 10. CDR3 in amino acids: CASSLYLRGAPTDTQYF. CDR3 DNA (partial): TGCGCCAGCAGCTTATATCTGCGGGGGGCCCCCACAGATACG.

A remark on this clone: The read gets to within 3 residues of the CDR3 end, and the germline J gene fills in the rest. This rearrangement joins TRBV6-1 to TRBJ2-7, with D possibly being TRBD1 (5 bases). Trimming stripped 4 bases from V and 1 base from J, with 8 bases between. The germline gives CDR1 MNHNS, CDR2 SASEGT. There are 13 residues in the CDR3. The covered CDR3 bases are TGTGCCAGCAGTGGACAGTTTTCCTACGAG. Translating it yields CASSGQFSYE. The full-length CDR3 reads as CASSGQFSYEQYF.

The sequenced CDR3 bases are TGTGCCAGCAGCTTAAACATGGTGAATTCACCC. Protein: CASSLNMVNSP. The CDR3 in its entirety is CASSLNMVNSPLHF. The rearrangement links TRBV11-1 to TRBJ1-6; D not certain. The missing CDR3 end, 3 residues past where the read stops, is filled in from the germline J gene. V was pared by 2 bases and J by 7 bases, with 9 bases between. Germline V gives CDR1 SGHAT, CDR2 FQDESV (reference sequence). This CDR3 is built from 14 residues.

Details on this clone: The read ends 3 residues shy of where the CDR3 ends; the end is completed using the germline J gene. The chain has TRBV5-1 and TRBJ2-4; D might be TRBD1 (6 bases). From germline, CDR1 is SGHRS and CDR2 YFSETQ. CDR3 length equals 13 residues. The sequenced part of the CDR3 DNA is TGCGCCAGCAGCTTGGTTCCACAGGGTGGT. It encodes CASSLVPQGG. The whole CDR3 is CASSLVPQGGQYF. Together with reference TRBV5-1 and TRBJ2-4, the CDR3 gives the full variable domain: KAGVTQTPRYLIKTRGQQVTLSCSPISGHRSVSWYQQTPGQGLQFLFEYFSETQRNKGNFPGRFSGRQFSNSRSEMNVSTLELGDSALYLCASSLVPQGGQYFGAGTRLSVL.

Comments on this clone: Read coverage stops 3 residues before the CDR3 terminus; the germline J gene supplies the remainder. The chain has TRBV29-1 and TRBJ1-1, with D hard to call. The CDR3 runs to 13 residues. Germline CDR1 is SQVTM and CDR2 is ANQGSEA. Trimming pared 3 bases from V and 1 base from J, leaving 9 bases between. CDR3 region: CSVDRGANTEAFF. Partial CDR3 DNA: TGCAGCGTTGATCGGGGTGCGAACACTGAA.

With regard to this clone: The read halts 3 residues ahead of the CDR3 end, with the missing end drawn from the germline J gene. The chain has TRBV11-2 and TRBJ2-1; 8 nucleotides agree with TRBD1. V trimming: 6 bases; J trimming: 3 bases; junction bases outside the gene matches: 7. Germline assignment: CDR1 SGHAT and CDR2 FQNNGV. CDR3 length: 15 residues. The DNA read from the CDR3 is TGTGCCAGCAGACAGAGGACAGGGAACTACAATGAG. Residues: CASRQRTGNYNE. The full CDR3 reads CASRQRTGNYNEQFF.

About this clone: Read sequence stops 3 residues before the CDR3 end, and the germline J gene provides the missing end. The rearrangement links TRBV20-1 to TRBJ1-5; the D gene is possibly TRBD1 (5 bases). The germline V gene has CDR1 DFQATT and CDR2 SNEGSKA (reference sequence). This CDR3 has 20 residues. V lost 4 bases, J lost 2 bases, and 30 bases lay in between. The CDR3 loop reads CSAIKWEFETALWGNQPQHF. The sequenced part of the CDR3 DNA is TGCAGTGCTATAAAGTGGGAATTCGAGACAGCATTGTGGGGCAATCAGCCC.